The T cell receptor (beta chain) under discussion was sequenced for a study of cytomegalovirus exposure and HLA in healthy donors. 60 Vbeta and 13 Jbeta primers were used in PCR. Method: immunoSEQ multiplex PCR; TCRdb's copy keeps in-frame clones and lacks some. The sample yields over 100,000 clones, about 76% seen once. This CDR3 has 14 amino acids. Trimming took off 8 bases at V and 2 bases at J, with 15 bases between the two ends. Germline loops: CDR1 LNHDA, CDR2 SQIVND (reference sequence). The sequence derives from a woman aged 40-49 years in good health and CMV-seropositive. What was sequenced was PBMCs. The chain recombines TRBV19 with TRBJ1-2, with D possibly TRBD1 on 5 matching bases. This CDR3 reads CASGEQRGNYGYTF. Written as DNA, the CDR3 is TGTGCCAGTGGCGAACAGCGGGGGAACTATGGCTACACCTTC. Full variable domain (rest looked up from reference TRBV19 and TRBJ1-2): DGGITQSPKYLFRKEGQNVTLSCEQNLNHDAMYWYRQDPGQGLRLIYYSQIVNDFQKGDIAEGYSVSREKKESFPLTVTSAQKNPTAFYLCASGEQRGNYGYTFGSGTRLTVV.